These 20 T cell receptor beta chains originate from one sample sequenced in a study of T cell responses to AZD1222 COVID-19 vaccine. TCRdb's table, derived via immunoSEQ multiplex PCR, lists solely in-frame clones and lacks some. The sample has 170,000 or so clones, 75% to 95% seen once; the top ten hold around 1.5%. The sample in question was peripheral blood, obtained on day 0 of AZD1222 vaccination. Receptors were obtained from an adult in good health.

This clone was counted a few times. This chain uses TRBV28 with TRBJ1-2; TRBD1 agrees at 7 bases. The CDR3 length is 15 residues. The trim removed 4 bases at V and 8 bases at J, leaving 13 bases unmatched. Germline V gives CDR1 MDHEN, CDR2 SYDVKM. The CDR3: CASSSYTRQGLGYTF. The CDR3 DNA follows: TGTGCCAGCAGTTCTTACACTCGACAGGGACTAGGCTACACCTTC.

The chain recombines TRBV28 with TRBJ1-2; no clear D gene. Germline CDR1 and CDR2: MDHEN and SYDVKM. The CDR3 loop spans 13 amino acids. V gave up 2 bases and J gave up 6 bases, with 10 bases separating them. CDR3 bases: TGTGCCAGCAGTTTACGACCTCTTCATGGCTACACCTTC. The encoded protein is CASSLRPLHGYTF.

V usage is TRBV5-1 and J usage is TRBJ1-2; TRBD1 matches at 7 bases. The CDR3 totals 14 residues. J was trimmed by 2 bases and V by 0 bases; bases with no gene match: 1. Germline V gene sequence: CDR1 SGHRS, CDR2 YFSETQ. The CDR3 sequence is CASSLEGQNYGYTF. The DNA of the CDR3 is TGCGCCAGCAGCTTGGAGGGACAGAACTATGGCTACACCTTC.

The count of this clone is one. The rearrangement links TRBV6-2 or TRBV6-3 to TRBJ2-7; the D is unclear. V lost 6 bases, J lost 0 bases, and 18 bases lay in between. The CDR3 runs 16 residues. Germline V gene data show CDR1 as MNHEY and CDR2 as SVGEGT. This CDR3 reads CASSPDLFPSSYEQYF. The DNA of the CDR3 is TGTGCCAGCAGCCCAGACTTATTCCCGAGCTCCTACGAGCAGTACTTC.

The gene calls are TRBV7-2 and TRBJ1-3; tentative D call: TRBD1 (5 bases). The CDR3 spans 16 residues. V lost 3 bases, J lost 0 bases, and 12 bases lay in between. Germline V gives CDR1 SGHTA, CDR2 FQGNSA. The CDR3 DNA is TGTGCCAGCAGCTTCCGCGAGGGGTACTCTGGAAACACCATATATTTT. Translation gives CASSFREGYSGNTIYF.

The CDR3 DNA follows: TGTGCCAGCAGCTTACAAGGGTTGGGAGGGAGCACTGAAGCTTTCTTT. Protein: CASSLQGLGGSTEAFF. The V gene is TRBV7-3, the J gene TRBJ1-1; D is undetermined. V shed 2 bases and J shed 4 bases, with 17 bases lying between them. Germline V lookup: CDR1 SGHTA, CDR2 FQGTGA. The CDR3 spans 16 residues.

V is TRBV7-9 and J is TRBJ2-5; 7 nucleotides align to TRBD1. In germline, CDR1 is SEHNR, CDR2 FQNEAQ (reference sequence). CDR3 size: 15 residues. Trimming took 3 bases from V and 5 from J; bases not matched to a gene: 9. The DNA for the CDR3 is TGTGCCAGCAGCTTCGCAGGGGGAAGGTCTGAGACCCAGTACTTC. This codes for CASSFAGGRSETQYF.

This chain links TRBV19 with TRBJ1-1; TRBD1 aligns across 7 bases. Trimming removed 4 bases from V and 6 bases from J; junction bases left unmatched: 8. This CDR3 contains 14 residues. Germline V gives CDR1 LNHDA, CDR2 SQIVND (reference sequence). The CDR3, as DNA: TGTGCCAGTAGTAAATACGACAGGGCGGCTGAAGCTTTCTTT. Translation gives CASSKYDRAAEAFF. Full variable domain (rest looked up from reference TRBV19 and TRBJ1-1): DGGITQSPKYLFRKEGQNVTLSCEQNLNHDAMYWYRQDPGQGLRLIYYSQIVNDFQKGDIAEGYSVSREKKESFPLTVTSAQKNPTAFYLCASSKYDRAAEAFFGQGTRLTVV.

The chain recombines TRBV5-1 with TRBJ2-3; D ambiguous. The germline V gene has CDR1 SGHRS and CDR2 YFSETQ. Between the trimmed V and J ends, which lost 0 bases and 1 base, there was a span of 6 bases. There are 14 residues in the CDR3. The CDR3 DNA is TGCGCCAGCAGCTTGGGGGTTCGCACAGATACGCAGTATTTT. It codes for CASSLGVRTDTQYF.

The V gene is TRBV6-5, the J gene TRBJ1-2; D may be TRBD1 (5 bases). This CDR3 comprises 15 residues. Trimming cost V 7 bases and J 6 bases, with 21 bases left between them. Germline CDR1 is MNHEY and CDR2 is SVGAGI. CDR3 residues: CASTELSGGLHGYTF. CDR3 coding DNA: TGTGCCAGCACCGAACTGTCCGGGGGTCTGCATGGCTACACCTTC.

The chain employs TRBV30 and TRBJ1-2; tentatively, D is TRBD1 (5 bases). The length of the CDR3 is 11 residues. CDR1 GTSNPN and CDR2 SVGIG come from the germline V gene (reference sequence). Deletions cut 7 bases from V and 4 bases from J, with 10 bases between. The CDR3 nucleotides read TGTGCCTCGAGGGGAAGCTATGGCTACACCTTC. It translates to CASRGSYGYTF. The whole variable domain, filled in from reference TRBV30 and TRBJ1-2, reads SQTIHQWPATLVQPVGSPLSLECTVEGTSNPNLYWYRQAAGRGLQLLFYSVGIGQISSEVPQNLSASRPQDRQFILSSKKLLLSDSGFYLCASRGSYGYTFGSGTRLTVV.

This clone appeared a single time. J is TRBJ2-7 and V is TRBV7-8; 8 nucleotides line up with TRBD1. CDR1 is SGHVS, CDR2 FQNEAQ, per germline. CDR3 length equals 14 residues. V was clipped by 6 bases and J by 6 bases; unmatched bases: 10. As DNA, the CDR3 is TGTGCCAGCAGGCCGCCAGGGGGCAGGAGCGAGCAGTACTTC. Translated: CASRPPGGRSEQYF.

The chain recombines TRBV6-1 with TRBJ1-2, with TRBD1 identical over 11 bases. The CDR3 is 14 amino acids. Looked up from germline, CDR1 is MNHNS and CDR2 is SASEGT. V gave up 2 bases and J gave up 7 bases; unmatched junction bases: 3. The CDR3 sequence: CASSERGQGGGYTF. CDR3 DNA: TGTGCCAGCAGTGAACGGGGACAGGGGGGTGGCTACACCTTC.

This chain links TRBV6-5 with TRBJ1-2; D is unclear. The ends were cut back, 11 bases at V and 4 bases at J, with 20 bases in the middle. Germline V lookup: CDR1 MNHEY, CDR2 SVGAGI. This CDR3 comprises 14 residues. CDR3 nucleotides: TGTGCCGTGCGGGGAGAGGAGATCTTCTATGGCTACACCTTC. Its translation: CAVRGEEIFYGYTF.

This chain uses TRBV19 with TRBJ1-2, with D tentatively TRBD1 (5 bases). The CDR3 runs to 13 residues. Trimming removed 5 bases at V and 2 bases at J, with 9 bases between. Germline-derived CDR1 and CDR2 are LNHDA and SQIVND (reference sequence). The CDR3 sequence is CASSSRDNYGYTF. The CDR3, as DNA: TGTGCCAGTAGTTCACGGGACAACTATGGCTACACCTTC.

The chain is built from TRBV28 and TRBJ1-2; TRBD1 is a possible D gene (5 bases). Trimming removed 8 bases from V and 5 bases from J, with 15 bases in between. Germline values: CDR1 MDHEN, CDR2 SYDVKM. This CDR3 region has 13 residues. In DNA form, the CDR3 reads TGTGCCAGCGCAACCGGGACCCTATATGGCTACACCTTC. Translating gives CASATGTLYGYTF.

This CDR3 is CASSPGEENEQYF. The DNA of the CDR3 is TGTGCCAGCAGTCCAGGGGAGGAGAACGAGCAGTACTTC. This chain connects TRBV2 to TRBJ2-7, with D tentatively TRBD1 or TRBD2 (6 bases each). This CDR3 comprises 13 residues. V gave up 5 bases and J gave up 5 bases, with 13 bases separating them. The germline gives CDR1 SNHLY, CDR2 FYNNEI.

The chain carries TRBV5-4 and TRBJ2-2; TRBD2 aligns across 15 bases. Germline CDR1 and CDR2: SGHNT and YYREEE (reference sequence). Trimming took 3 bases from V and 1 from J; bases not matched to a gene: 4. The CDR3 loop spans 18 amino acids. The CDR3: CASSSGLAGGLNTGELFF. The CDR3 coding sequence is TGTGCCAGCAGCTCCGGACTAGCGGGGGGGCTGAACACCGGGGAGCTGTTTTTT.

This clone has only one observation. The chain links TRBV5-5 to TRBJ1-6, with D maybe TRBD1 (5 bases). Looked up from germline, CDR1 is SGHKS and CDR2 is YYEKEE (reference sequence). Trimming took 4 bases from V and 0 from J, leaving 17 bases between them. The CDR3 is 18 residues long. The CDR3 sequence: CASSRGGTGSSYNSPLHF. The DNA for the CDR3 is TGTGCCAGCAGCCGTGGGGGAACAGGTAGCTCCTATAATTCACCCCTCCACTTT.

The V call is TRBV28, the J call TRBJ1-4; D unresolved. This CDR3 spans 15 amino acids. V was trimmed by 1 base and J by 5 bases, leaving 11 bases between them. CDR1 and CDR2 from the germline V gene are MDHEN and SYDVKM. DNA of the CDR3: TGTGCCAGCAGTTTATTTACCCCCGGCAATGAAAAACTGTTTTTT. This codes for CASSLFTPGNEKLFF. The variable domain in full, with the rest retrieved from reference TRBV28 and TRBJ1-4, is DVKVTQSSRYLVKRTGEKVFLECVQDMDHENMFWYRQDPGLGLRLIYFSYDVKMKEKGDIPEGYSVSREKKERFSLILESASTNQTSMYLCASSLFTPGNEKLFFGSGTQLSVL.